A single sample gave rise to the 26 T cell receptor beta chains below, sequenced in a study of graft-versus-host responses after intestinal transplantation. The method was immunoSEQ multiplex PCR; TCRdb's version includes in-frame clones alone and lacks a portion of them. The sample includes approximately 14,000 clones, around 29% of them seen just once. Here the sequenced sample was alloreactive CD4+ T cells from a mixed lymphocyte reaction culture, taken before intestinal transplant. Subset noted: CFSE-low proliferating T cells sorted from roughly 6-day pre-transplant mixed lymphocyte reaction (GvH or HvG direction). All receptors derive from a human patient who received an intestinal transplant.

Remarks on this clone: Since a much larger clone is just one base distant, this may be a read error. The V gene is TRBV5-1, the J gene TRBJ1-4, with D possibly being TRBD1 (6 bases). Trimming stripped 10 bases from V and 7 bases from J, with 23 bases between. The CDR3 contains 15 residues. Germline lookup yields CDR1 SGHRS and CDR2 YFSETQ. In DNA, the CDR3 is TGCGCCCGCACGACGGGGGGGGCCCCAGGTGAAAAACTGTTTTTT. This codes for CARTTGGAPGEKLFF.

The V and J genes are TRBV28 and TRBJ2-7; a possible D gene is TRBD2 (5 bases). V lost 2 bases and J 12 bases, leaving 17 bases between the germline ends. This CDR3 is 13 amino acids long. Germline CDR1 is MDHEN and CDR2 is SYDVKM. The CDR3, as DNA: TGTGCCAGCAGTTTAGAGGCTAGCCATCTGAGGTACTTC. Its protein product is CASSLEASHLRYF.

The J gene is TRBJ1-6, the V gene TRBV21-1; TRBD1 was called by the table and not checked on the DNA. TRBV21-1 is a known pseudogene. CDR3 length: 16 residues. Here the CDR3 reads CASSKRAQEDNSPLHF. As DNA, the CDR3 is TGTGCCAGCAGCAAACGGGCACAGGAAGATAATTCACCCCTCCACTTT.

This clone came up a few times. This rearrangement joins TRBV5-4 to TRBJ2-7; 8 bases line up with TRBD1. Germline V gene sequence: CDR1 SGHNT, CDR2 YYREEE (reference sequence). The V segment lost 4 bases and the J segment 1 base; nucleotides outside the gene matches: 7. The CDR3 runs to 15 residues. CDR3 loop: CASSQDRVRSYEQYF. CDR3 in DNA: TGTGCCAGCAGCCAGGACAGGGTGCGTTCCTACGAGCAGTACTTC.

This clone was seen a handful of times. This chain links TRBV28 with TRBJ2-3, with D tentatively TRBD2 (5 bases). The ends were cut back, 5 bases at V and 4 bases at J, with 10 bases in the middle. Germline V gives CDR1 MDHEN, CDR2 SYDVKM. The CDR3 runs to 13 residues. CDR3 bases: TGTGCCAGCAGTGTCGGGGTCCCAGATACGCAGTATTTT. Its translation is CASSVGVPDTQYF.

J is TRBJ2-7 and V is TRBV5-1; 9 bases align to TRBD2. In germline, CDR1 is SGHRS, CDR2 YFSETQ. V lost 0 bases, J lost 2 bases, and 3 bases stayed unmatched. The CDR3 sequence is 15 residues long. The CDR3 is CASSLGGTSPYEQYF. CDR3 nucleotides: TGCGCCAGCAGCTTGGGCGGGACTAGCCCCTACGAGCAGTACTTC.

The chain links TRBV29-1 to TRBJ2-5; D not resolved. This CDR3 has 10 residues. V lost 7 bases and J 5 bases, leaving 8 bases between the germline ends. Germline V gene sequence: CDR1 SQVTM, CDR2 ANQGSEA. CDR3: CSGTAETQYF. In DNA form, the CDR3 reads TGCAGCGGGACCGCTGAGACCCAGTACTTC.

This clone rates as medium-sized. The chain employs TRBV6-6 and TRBJ1-5; weak D call: TRBD1 (5 bases). The CDR3 covers 15 residues. The germline V and J ends were trimmed by 0 bases and 5 bases, with 11 bases remaining between them. Looked up from germline, CDR1 is MNHNY and CDR2 is SVGAGI (reference sequence). CDR3 DNA: TGTGCCAGCAGTTACTCGATCCGGGGGGATCAGCCCCAGCATTTT. Its translation: CASSYSIRGDQPQHF.

This clone has a handful of counts. The J gene is TRBJ2-6, the V gene TRBV28; D unresolved. Germline CDR1 is MDHEN and CDR2 is SYDVKM. Trimming pared 6 bases from V and 1 base from J, leaving 10 bases between. The CDR3 length is 15 residues. CDR3 protein: CASSRPDSGANVLTF. In DNA, the CDR3 is TGTGCCAGCAGCCGGCCCGATTCTGGGGCCAACGTCCTGACTTTC.

The chain recombines TRBV5-4 with TRBJ1-1, with D perhaps TRBD1 (5 bases). Trimming left V 3 bases short and J 5 bases short, with 14 bases between. The CDR3 length is 14 residues. The germline CDR1 and CDR2 sequences are SGHNT and YYREEE (reference sequence). The CDR3 spells CASSSGTLRTEAFF. DNA of the CDR3: TGTGCCAGCAGCTCCGGGACGTTGAGGACTGAAGCTTTCTTT.

The sample holds a few counts of this clone. The chain combines TRBV7-2 with TRBJ2-7; D is undetermined. CDR3 length: 11 residues. V shed 4 bases and J shed 3 bases, with 4 bases lying between them. CDR1 is SGHTA and CDR2 is FQGNSA in the germline V gene. CDR3 nucleotide sequence: TGTGCCAGCAGCTCCTACTACGAGCAGTACTTC. Protein product: CASSSYYEQYF.

This chain uses TRBV7-2 with TRBJ2-5; D is unresolved. The germline V and J ends were trimmed by 5 bases and 7 bases, with 14 bases remaining between them. Germline V gene lookup returns CDR1 SGHTA and CDR2 FQGNSA. This CDR3 region has 13 residues. CDR3 nucleotides: TGTGCCAGCAGCCCTAACCGCCTGGGGACCCAGTACTTC. Its translation: CASSPNRLGTQYF.

The rearrangement links TRBV4-1 to TRBJ2-6, with D tentatively TRBD2 (6 bases). The CDR3 runs to 18 residues. Germline values: CDR1 MGHRA, CDR2 YSYEKL. V gave up 2 bases and J gave up 4 bases, with 18 bases separating them. The CDR3 is CASSQWTPGVRGANVLTF. The DNA of the CDR3 is TGCGCCAGCAGCCAATGGACACCGGGAGTGCGAGGGGCCAACGTCCTGACTTTC.

The chain uses TRBV30 and TRBJ1-2; D not certain. In germline, CDR1 is GTSNPN, CDR2 SVGIG (reference sequence). The CDR3 is made up of 16 amino acids. V was shortened by 4 bases and J by 0 bases, with 18 bases between the two germline ends. The CDR3, as DNA: TGTGCCTGGATAGGCCGGGCCCTAACATCTAACTATGGCTACACCTTC. It translates to CAWIGRALTSNYGYTF. Supplemented by reference TRBV30 and TRBJ1-2, the full variable domain reads SQTIHQWPATLVQPVGSPLSLECTVEGTSNPNLYWYRQAAGRGLQLLFYSVGIGQISSEVPQNLSASRPQDRQFILSSKKLLLSDSGFYLCAWIGRALTSNYGYTFGSGTRLTVV.

This chain connects TRBV5-1 to TRBJ1-1, with D unclear. The CDR3 is 15 amino acids. Germline V gene data show CDR1 as SGHRS and CDR2 as YFSETQ. Trimming pared 1 base from V and 4 bases from J, leaving 14 bases between. The CDR3, as DNA: TGCGCCAGCAGCTTGTCCCCCTCACTTTCCACTGAAGCTTTCTTT. Translating it yields CASSLSPSLSTEAFF.

Sample share makes this clone medium-sized. The rearrangement links TRBV19 to TRBJ1-3; D might be TRBD1 (5 bases). V was trimmed by 8 bases and J by 2 bases, leaving 7 bases between them. Germline CDR1 LNHDA, CDR2 SQIVND (reference sequence). There are 12 residues in the CDR3. CDR3 DNA: TGTGCCAGTGGGGCTGCTGGAAACACCATATATTTT. This sequence encodes CASGAAGNTIYF.

In its sample, this clone was seen a few times. The genes are TRBV7-3 and TRBJ2-1, with 12 bases lining up with TRBD2. This CDR3 comprises 15 residues. V lost 4 bases, J lost 4 bases, and 2 bases stayed unmatched. The V gene's germline CDR1 is SGHTA and CDR2 FQGTGA. CDR3 sequence reads: CASSWGLAGYNEQFF. Written as DNA, the CDR3 is TGTGCCAGCAGCTGGGGACTAGCGGGTTACAATGAGCAGTTCTTC.

V and J are TRBV6-1 and TRBJ1-2; tentative D call: TRBD1 (6 bases). CDR3 length: 15 residues. Germline CDR1 reads MNHNS; CDR2 reads SASEGT. V lost 4 bases to trimming and J lost 2 bases, with 14 bases between them. The CDR3 coding sequence is TGTGCCAGCAGTGCAAAACAGGGATCAAACTATGGCTACACCTTC. Translation gives CASSAKQGSNYGYTF.

The chain employs TRBV5-1 and TRBJ1-1; no clear D. CDR1 and CDR2 from the germline V gene are SGHRS and YFSETQ. V was trimmed by 0 bases and J by 4 bases, leaving 16 bases between them. The CDR3 runs to 16 residues. In DNA form, the CDR3 reads TGCGCCAGCAGCTTGGTGGTGAGTGCTCGGATCACTGAAGCTTTCTTT. Translation: CASSLVVSARITEAFF.

This rearrangement joins TRBV9 to TRBJ2-5, with D perhaps TRBD1 or TRBD2 (5 bases each). V shed 4 bases and J shed 2 bases, with 18 bases lying between them. The CDR3 length is 16 residues. Germline CDR1 reads SGDLS; CDR2 reads YYNGEE. CDR3 in amino acids: CASSPGAWQGQETQYF. CDR3 bases: TGTGCCAGCAGCCCCGGGGCATGGCAGGGTCAAGAGACCCAGTACTTC.

This clone showed up just a few times. CDR3 coding DNA: TGTGCCAGCAGTGCCCGAACCTCGAACACCGGGGAGCTGTTTTTT. As protein: CASSARTSNTGELFF. The chain carries TRBV2 and TRBJ2-2, with D hard to call. V lost 4 bases and J lost 0, with 9 bases in between. This CDR3 contains 15 residues. CDR1 is SNHLY and CDR2 is FYNNEI in the germline V gene.

The rearrangement joins TRBV4-3 to TRBJ1-1, with D perhaps TRBD1 (5 bases). CDR3 length: 14 amino acids. CDR1 LGHNA and CDR2 YSLEER come from the germline V gene. With 0 bases removed from V and 4 bases from J, the gap between germline ends came to 9 bases. Here the CDR3 DNA reads TGCGCCAGCAGCCAAGATGCGGGGCGCACTGAAGCTTTCTTT. Its translation: CASSQDAGRTEAFF.

The table lists this clone with a few counts. The chain recombines TRBV9 with TRBJ2-1; 13 bases are shared with TRBD2. The trim removed 2 bases at V and 4 bases at J, leaving 3 bases unmatched. Germline loops: CDR1 SGDLS, CDR2 YYNGEE. The CDR3 is 16 residues long. The DNA of the CDR3 is TGTGCCAGCAGCGTCCGACTAGCGGGGGGATACAATGAGCAGTTCTTC. Residues: CASSVRLAGGYNEQFF.

Judged by abundance, this clone is medium-sized. The J gene is TRBJ2-3, the V gene TRBV19; 7 positions agree with TRBD1. The J segment lost 2 bases and the V segment lost 4 bases, leaving 9 bases of the junction unmatched. The CDR3 is 16 amino acids. From germline, CDR1 is LNHDA and CDR2 SQIVND (reference sequence). The CDR3 loop is CASSRSTGFVTDTQYF. CDR3 sequence (DNA): TGTGCCAGTAGTAGATCGACAGGGTTTGTCACAGATACGCAGTATTTT. Combining the CDR3 with reference TRBV19 and TRBJ2-3 gives the whole variable domain DGGITQSPKYLFRKEGQNVTLSCEQNLNHDAMYWYRQDPGQGLRLIYYSQIVNDFQKGDIAEGYSVSREKKESFPLTVTSAQKNPTAFYLCASSRSTGFVTDTQYFGPGTRLTVL.

V and J are TRBV6-6 and TRBJ2-4; 9 positions agree with TRBD2. J lost 0 bases, V lost 5 bases, and 5 bases had no gene match. This CDR3 region has 16 residues. Germline V gene lookup returns CDR1 MNHNY and CDR2 SVGAGI (reference sequence). The CDR3 reads CASSLIAGVAKNIQYF. In DNA, the CDR3 is TGTGCCAGCAGTCTCATAGCGGGAGTAGCCAAAAACATTCAGTACTTC.

This clone appeared a few times. V usage is TRBV7-2 and J usage is TRBJ2-1; 9 bases align to TRBD2. The junction had 2 bases not matched to a gene; V was cut back by 1 base and J by 4 bases. Germline CDR1 is SGHTA and CDR2 is FQGNSA. CDR3 size: 15 residues. CDR3 loop: CASSLVAGVYNEQFF. CDR3 DNA: TGTGCCAGCAGCTTAGTAGCGGGAGTATACAATGAGCAGTTCTTC.